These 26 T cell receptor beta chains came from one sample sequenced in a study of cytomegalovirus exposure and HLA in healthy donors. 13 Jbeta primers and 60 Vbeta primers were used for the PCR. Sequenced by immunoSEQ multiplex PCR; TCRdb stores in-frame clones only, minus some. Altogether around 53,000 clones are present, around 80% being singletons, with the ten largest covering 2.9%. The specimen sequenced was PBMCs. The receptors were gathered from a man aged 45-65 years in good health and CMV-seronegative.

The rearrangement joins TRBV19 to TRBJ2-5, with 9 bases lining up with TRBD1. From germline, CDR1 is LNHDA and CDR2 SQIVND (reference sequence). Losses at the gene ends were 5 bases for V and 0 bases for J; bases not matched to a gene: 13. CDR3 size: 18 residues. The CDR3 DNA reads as TGTGCCAGTAGTTCGTCCCGGGACAGGGACCAGTACCAAGAGACCCAGTACTTC. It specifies CASSSSRDRDQYQETQYF.

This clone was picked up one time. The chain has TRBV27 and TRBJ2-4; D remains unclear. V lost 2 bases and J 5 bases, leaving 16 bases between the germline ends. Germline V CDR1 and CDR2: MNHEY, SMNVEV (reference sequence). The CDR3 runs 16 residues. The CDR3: CASSLGPRSSQNIQYF. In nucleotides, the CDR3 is TGTGCCAGCAGTTTAGGCCCCAGGTCGAGTCAAAACATTCAGTACTTC.

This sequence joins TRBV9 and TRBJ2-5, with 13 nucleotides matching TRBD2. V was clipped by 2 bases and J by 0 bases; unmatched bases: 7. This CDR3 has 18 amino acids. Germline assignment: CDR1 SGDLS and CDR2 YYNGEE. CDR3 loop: CASSVGLAGAWYQETQYF. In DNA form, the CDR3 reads TGTGCCAGCAGCGTCGGACTAGCGGGGGCTTGGTACCAAGAGACCCAGTACTTC.

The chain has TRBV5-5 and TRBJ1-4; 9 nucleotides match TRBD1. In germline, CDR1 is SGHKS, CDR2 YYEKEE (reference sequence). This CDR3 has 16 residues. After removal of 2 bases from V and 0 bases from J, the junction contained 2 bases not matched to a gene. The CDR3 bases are TGTGCCAGCAGCTTTACAGGGGGCTCAACTAATGAAAAACTGTTTTTT. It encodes CASSFTGGSTNEKLFF. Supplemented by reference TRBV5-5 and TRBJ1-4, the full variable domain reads DAGVTQSPTHLIKTRGQQVTLRCSPISGHKSVSWYQQVLGQGPQFIFQYYEKEERGRGNFPDRFSARQFPNYSSELNVNALLLGDSALYLCASSFTGGSTNEKLFFGSGTQLSVL.

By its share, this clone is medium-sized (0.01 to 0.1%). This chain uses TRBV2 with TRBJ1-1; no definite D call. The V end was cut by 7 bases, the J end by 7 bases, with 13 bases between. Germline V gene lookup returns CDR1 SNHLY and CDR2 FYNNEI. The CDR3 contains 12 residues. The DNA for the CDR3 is TGTGCCAGCAAAAGGAGTTCCGGTGAAGCTTTCTTT. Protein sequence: CASKRSSGEAFF.

The CDR3: CASSLVPSGGASSNEQFF. In DNA form, the CDR3 reads TGTGCCAGCAGCTTAGTCCCTAGCGGGGGGGCCAGTAGTAATGAGCAGTTCTTC. The chain carries TRBV7-6 and TRBJ2-1; 12 nucleotides align to TRBD2. The CDR3 is made up of 18 amino acids. The V segment lost 1 base and the J segment 7 bases; nucleotides outside the gene matches: 11. Germline V gene lookup returns CDR1 SGHVS and CDR2 FNYEAQ.

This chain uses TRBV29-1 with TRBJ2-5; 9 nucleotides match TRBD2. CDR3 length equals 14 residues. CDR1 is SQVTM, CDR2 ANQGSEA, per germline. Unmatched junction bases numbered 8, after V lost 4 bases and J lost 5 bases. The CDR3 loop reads CSVGGGGTSETQYF. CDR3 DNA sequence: TGCAGCGTTGGGGGTGGCGGGACTAGCGAGACCCAGTACTTC.

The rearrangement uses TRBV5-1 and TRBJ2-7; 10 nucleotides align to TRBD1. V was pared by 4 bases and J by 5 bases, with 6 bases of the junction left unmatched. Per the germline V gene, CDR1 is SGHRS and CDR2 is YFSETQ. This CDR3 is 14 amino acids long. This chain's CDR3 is CASSGGQGTHEQYF. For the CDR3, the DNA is TGCGCCAGCAGCGGGGGACAGGGGACCCACGAGCAGTACTTC.

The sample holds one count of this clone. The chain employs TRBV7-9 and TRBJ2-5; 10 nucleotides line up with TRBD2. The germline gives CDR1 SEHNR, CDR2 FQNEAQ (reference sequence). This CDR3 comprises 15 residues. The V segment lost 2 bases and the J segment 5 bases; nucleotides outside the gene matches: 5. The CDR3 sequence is CASSLQRGGGETQYF. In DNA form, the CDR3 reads TGTGCCAGCAGCTTACAGCGGGGGGGCGGGGAGACCCAGTACTTC.

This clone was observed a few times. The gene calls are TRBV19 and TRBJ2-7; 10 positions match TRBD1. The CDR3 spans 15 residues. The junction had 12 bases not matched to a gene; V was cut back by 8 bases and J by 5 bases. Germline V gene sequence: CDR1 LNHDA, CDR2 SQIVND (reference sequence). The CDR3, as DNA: TGTGCCAGTGGAGGAGGGACAGGGGAGTTGGACGAGCAGTACTTC. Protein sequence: CASGGGTGELDEQYF.

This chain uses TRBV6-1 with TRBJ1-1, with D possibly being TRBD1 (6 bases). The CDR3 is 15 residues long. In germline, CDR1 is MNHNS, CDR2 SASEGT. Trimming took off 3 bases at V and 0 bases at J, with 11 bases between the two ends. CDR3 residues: CASSDGQLMNTEAFF. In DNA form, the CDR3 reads TGTGCCAGCAGTGACGGACAGCTCATGAACACTGAAGCTTTCTTT.

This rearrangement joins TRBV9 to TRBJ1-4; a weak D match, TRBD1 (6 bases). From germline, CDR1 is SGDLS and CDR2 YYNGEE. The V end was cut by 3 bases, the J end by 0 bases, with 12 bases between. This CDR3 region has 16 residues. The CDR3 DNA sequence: TGTGCCAGCAGCGCGACAGGCGCCGCAACTAATGAAAAACTGTTTTTT. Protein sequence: CASSATGAATNEKLFF.

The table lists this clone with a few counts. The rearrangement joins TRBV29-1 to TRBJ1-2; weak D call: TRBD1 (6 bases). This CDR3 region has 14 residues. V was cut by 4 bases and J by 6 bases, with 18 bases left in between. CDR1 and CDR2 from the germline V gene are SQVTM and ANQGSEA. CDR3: CSVVEMDSVNGYTF. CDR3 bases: TGCAGCGTTGTTGAAATGGACAGCGTTAATGGCTACACCTTC.

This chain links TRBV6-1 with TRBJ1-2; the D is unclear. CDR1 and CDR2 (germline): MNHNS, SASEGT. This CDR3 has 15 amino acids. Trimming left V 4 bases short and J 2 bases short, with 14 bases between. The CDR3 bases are TGTGCCAGCAGTGTATACAGAGAGCCGAACTATGGCTACACCTTC. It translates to CASSVYREPNYGYTF.

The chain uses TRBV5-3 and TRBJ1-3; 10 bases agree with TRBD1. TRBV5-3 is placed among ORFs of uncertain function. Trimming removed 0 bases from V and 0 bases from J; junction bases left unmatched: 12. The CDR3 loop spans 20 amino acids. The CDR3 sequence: CARSLDKWDRGFDSGNTIYF. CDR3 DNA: TGTGCCAGAAGCTTGGATAAATGGGACAGGGGTTTTGACTCTGGAAACACCATATATTTT.

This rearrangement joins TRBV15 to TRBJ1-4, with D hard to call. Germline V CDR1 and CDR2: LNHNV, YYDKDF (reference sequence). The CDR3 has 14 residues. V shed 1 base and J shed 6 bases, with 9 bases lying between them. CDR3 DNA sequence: TGTGCCACCAGCAGAGGGGTGGGAGATGAAAAACTGTTTTTT. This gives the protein CATSRGVGDEKLFF.

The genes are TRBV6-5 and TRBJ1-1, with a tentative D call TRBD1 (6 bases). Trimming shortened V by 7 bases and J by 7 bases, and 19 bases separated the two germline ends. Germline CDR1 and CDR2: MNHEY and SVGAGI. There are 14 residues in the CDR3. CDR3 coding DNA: TGTGCCAGCAAAAACGACAGGCAGAAAGGTGAAGCTTTCTTT. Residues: CASKNDRQKGEAFF.

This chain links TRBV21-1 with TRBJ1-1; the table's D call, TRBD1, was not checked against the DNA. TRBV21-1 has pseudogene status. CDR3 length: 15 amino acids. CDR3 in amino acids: CASADRGNMNTEAFF. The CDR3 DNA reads TGTGCCAGCGCGGACAGGGGGAACATGAACACTGAAGCTTTCTTT.

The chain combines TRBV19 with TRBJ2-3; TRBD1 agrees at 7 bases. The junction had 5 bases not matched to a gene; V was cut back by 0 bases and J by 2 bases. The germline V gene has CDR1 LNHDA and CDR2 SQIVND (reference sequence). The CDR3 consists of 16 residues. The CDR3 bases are TGTGCCAGTAGTATAGAAACAGGGGCTCCCACAGATACGCAGTATTTT. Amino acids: CASSIETGAPTDTQYF.

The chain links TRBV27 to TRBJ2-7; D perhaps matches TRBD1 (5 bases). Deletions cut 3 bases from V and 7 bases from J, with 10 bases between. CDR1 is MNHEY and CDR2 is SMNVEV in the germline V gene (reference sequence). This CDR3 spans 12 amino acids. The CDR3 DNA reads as TGTGCCAGCAGTTTCCTTAAGGGGGAGCAGTACTTC. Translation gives CASSFLKGEQYF.

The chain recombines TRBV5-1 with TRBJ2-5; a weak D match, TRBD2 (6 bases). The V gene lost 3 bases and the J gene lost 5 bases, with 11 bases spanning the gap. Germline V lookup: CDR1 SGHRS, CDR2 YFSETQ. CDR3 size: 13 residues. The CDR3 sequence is CASSSEGGETQYF. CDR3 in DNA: TGCGCCAGCAGCTCGGAGGGTGGGGAGACCCAGTACTTC.

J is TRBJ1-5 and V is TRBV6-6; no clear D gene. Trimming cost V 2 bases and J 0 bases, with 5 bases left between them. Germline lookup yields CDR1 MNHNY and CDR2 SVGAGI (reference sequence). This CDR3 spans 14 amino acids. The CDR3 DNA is TGTGCCAGCAGTTACCTTTATAGCAATCAGCCCCAGCATTTT. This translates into CASSYLYSNQPQHF.

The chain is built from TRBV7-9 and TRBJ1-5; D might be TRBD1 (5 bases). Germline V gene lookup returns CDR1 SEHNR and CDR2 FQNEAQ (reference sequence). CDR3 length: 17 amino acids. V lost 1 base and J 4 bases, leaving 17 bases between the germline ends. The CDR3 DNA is TGTGCCAGCAGCTTAGTCCTTGGTACAAGGGGAAATCAGCCCCAGCATTTT. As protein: CASSLVLGTRGNQPQHF. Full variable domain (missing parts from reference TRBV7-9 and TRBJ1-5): DTGVSQNPRHKITKRGQNVTFRCDPISEHNRLYWYRQTLGQGPEFLTYFQNEAQLEKSRLLSDRFSAERPKGSFSTLEIQRTEQGDSAMYLCASSLVLGTRGNQPQHFGDGTRLSIL.

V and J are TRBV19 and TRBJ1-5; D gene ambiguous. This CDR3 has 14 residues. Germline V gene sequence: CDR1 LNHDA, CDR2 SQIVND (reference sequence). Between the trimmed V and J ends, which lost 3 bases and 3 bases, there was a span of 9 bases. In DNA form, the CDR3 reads TGTGCCAGTAGTATTGGCAGGAACAATCAGCCCCAGCATTTT. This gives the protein CASSIGRNNQPQHF.

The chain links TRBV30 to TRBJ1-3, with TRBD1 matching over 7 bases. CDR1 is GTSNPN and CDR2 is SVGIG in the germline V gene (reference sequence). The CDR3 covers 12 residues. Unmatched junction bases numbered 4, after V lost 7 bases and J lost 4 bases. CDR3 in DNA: TGTGCCTTACAGGGGAACGGAAACACCATATATTTT. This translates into CALQGNGNTIYF.

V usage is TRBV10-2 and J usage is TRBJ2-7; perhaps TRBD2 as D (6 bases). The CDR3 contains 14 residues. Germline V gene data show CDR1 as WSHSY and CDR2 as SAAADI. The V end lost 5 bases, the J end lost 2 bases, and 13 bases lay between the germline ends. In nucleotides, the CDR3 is TGCGCCAGCAGTTCGACTAGTCGCCCCTACGAGCAGTACTTC. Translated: CASSSTSRPYEQYF.